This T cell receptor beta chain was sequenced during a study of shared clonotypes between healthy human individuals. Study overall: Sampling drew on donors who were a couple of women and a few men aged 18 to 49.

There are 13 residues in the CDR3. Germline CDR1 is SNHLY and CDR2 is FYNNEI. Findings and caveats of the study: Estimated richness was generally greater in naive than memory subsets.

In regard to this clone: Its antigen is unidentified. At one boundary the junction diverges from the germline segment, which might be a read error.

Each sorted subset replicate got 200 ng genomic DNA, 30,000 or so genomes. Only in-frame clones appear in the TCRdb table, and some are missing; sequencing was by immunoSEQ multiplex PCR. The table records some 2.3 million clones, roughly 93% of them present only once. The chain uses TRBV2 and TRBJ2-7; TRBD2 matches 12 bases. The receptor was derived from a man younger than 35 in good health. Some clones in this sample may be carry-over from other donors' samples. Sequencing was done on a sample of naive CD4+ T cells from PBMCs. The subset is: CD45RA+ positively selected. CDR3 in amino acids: CASSADPWTSGDF. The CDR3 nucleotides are TGTGCCAGCAGTGCGGATCCCTGGACTAGCGGGGACTTC.